This T cell receptor beta chain was observed in a study of neurological immune-mediated disorders. Study-wide findings and caveats: Healthy controls had more TCR clonal expansion than multiple sclerosis, which showed the least, whereas HTLV-1-associated myelopathy showed the most. Phylogenetic grouping put 18 of 34 multiple sclerosis patients' repertoires into one related-CDR3 cluster, a possible signature. CDR3 amino acid sequences of expanded clones were not shared across subjects, a result suggesting private repertoires in all groups. There was no association between the multiple sclerosis repertoire cluster and any clinical or MRI feature.

Germline trimming cut 5 bases from V and 2 bases from J; bases unmatched to any gene: 8. The germline V gene encodes CDR1 SGHVS and CDR2 FNYEAQ. CDR3 length: 15 residues. TCRdb recomputed calls from the 5' RACE reads with MiXCR, one row per CDR3 protein. The sample consists of 55,000 to 70,000 distinct CDR3 sequences, 4% to 6% of them appearing once. Comments on this clonotype: The antigen remains undetermined.

The sequence derives from a woman in her 50s with multiple sclerosis. Sequences were obtained from PBMCs. The V call is TRBV7-6, the J call TRBJ2-7, with 8 bases identical to TRBD1. The CDR3 is CASSAQSGGPYEQYF. CDR3 nucleotide sequence: TGTGCCAGCAGCGCCCAATCAGGGGGCCCCTACGAGCAGTACTTC.